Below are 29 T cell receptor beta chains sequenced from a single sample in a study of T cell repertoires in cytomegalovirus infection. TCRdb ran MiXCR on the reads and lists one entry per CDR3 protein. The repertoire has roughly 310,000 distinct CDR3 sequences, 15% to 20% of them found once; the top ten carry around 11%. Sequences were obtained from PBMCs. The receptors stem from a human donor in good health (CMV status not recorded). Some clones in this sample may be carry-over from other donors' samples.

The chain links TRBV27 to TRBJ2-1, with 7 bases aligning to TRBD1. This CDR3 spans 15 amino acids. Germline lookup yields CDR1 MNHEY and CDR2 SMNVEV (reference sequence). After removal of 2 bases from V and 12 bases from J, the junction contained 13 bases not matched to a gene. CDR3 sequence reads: CASSLQRGQDGGQFF. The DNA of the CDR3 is TGTGCCAGCAGTTTACAACGCGGACAGGATGGCGGGCAGTTCTTC.

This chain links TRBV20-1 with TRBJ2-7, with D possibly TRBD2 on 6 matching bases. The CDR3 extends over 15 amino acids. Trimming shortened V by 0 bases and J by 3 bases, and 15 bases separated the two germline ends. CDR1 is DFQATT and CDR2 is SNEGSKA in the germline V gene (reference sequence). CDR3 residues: CSARDIKGLVYEQYF. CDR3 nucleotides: TGCAGTGCTAGAGATATTAAGGGACTGGTCTACGAGCAGTACTTC.

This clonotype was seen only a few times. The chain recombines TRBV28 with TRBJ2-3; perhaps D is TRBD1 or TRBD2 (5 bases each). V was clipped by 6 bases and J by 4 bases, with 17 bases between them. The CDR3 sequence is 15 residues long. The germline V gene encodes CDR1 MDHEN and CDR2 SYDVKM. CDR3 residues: CASRSGTLVADTQYF. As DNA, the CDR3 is TGTGCCAGCAGGTCGGGGACCCTAGTCGCAGATACGCAGTATTTT.

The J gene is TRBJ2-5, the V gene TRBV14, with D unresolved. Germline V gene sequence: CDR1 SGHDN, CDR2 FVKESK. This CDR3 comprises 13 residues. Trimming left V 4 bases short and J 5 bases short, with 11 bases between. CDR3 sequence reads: CASSRPSVETQYF. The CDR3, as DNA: TGTGCCAGCAGCCGACCTAGTGTTGAGACCCAGTACTTC.

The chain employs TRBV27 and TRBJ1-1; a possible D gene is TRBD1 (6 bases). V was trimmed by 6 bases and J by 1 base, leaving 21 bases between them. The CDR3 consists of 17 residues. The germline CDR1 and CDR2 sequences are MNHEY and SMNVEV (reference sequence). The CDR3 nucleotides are TGTGCCAGCAGGATCCGGGGGGGACATTTTCCGAACACTGAAGCTTTCTTT. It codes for CASRIRGGHFPNTEAFF.

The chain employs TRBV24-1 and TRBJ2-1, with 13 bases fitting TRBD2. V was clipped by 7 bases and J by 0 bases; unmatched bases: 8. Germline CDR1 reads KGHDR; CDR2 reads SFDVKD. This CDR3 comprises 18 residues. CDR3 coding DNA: TGTGCCACCAGCTTCGGGACTAGCGGGGAGAGCTCCTACAATGAGCAGTTCTTC. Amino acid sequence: CATSFGTSGESSYNEQFF.

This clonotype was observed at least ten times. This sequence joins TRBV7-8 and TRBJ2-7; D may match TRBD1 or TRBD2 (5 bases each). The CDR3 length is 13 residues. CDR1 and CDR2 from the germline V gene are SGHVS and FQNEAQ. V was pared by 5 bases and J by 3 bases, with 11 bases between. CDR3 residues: CASSPGTFYEQYF. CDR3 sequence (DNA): TGTGCCAGCAGCCCCGGGACGTTCTACGAGCAGTACTTC.

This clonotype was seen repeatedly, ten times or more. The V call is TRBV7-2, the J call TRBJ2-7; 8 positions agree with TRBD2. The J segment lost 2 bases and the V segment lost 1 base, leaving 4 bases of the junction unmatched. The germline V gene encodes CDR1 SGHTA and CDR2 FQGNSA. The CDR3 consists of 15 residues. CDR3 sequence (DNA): TGTGCCAGCAGCTTAGTCGGGGGGGCCCCCTACGAGCAGTACTTC. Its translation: CASSLVGGAPYEQYF.

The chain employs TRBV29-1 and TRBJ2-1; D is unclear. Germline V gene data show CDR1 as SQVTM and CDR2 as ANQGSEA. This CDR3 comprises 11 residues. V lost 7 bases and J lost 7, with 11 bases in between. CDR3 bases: TGCAGCGCCGGATTTGAGAATGAGCAGTTCTTC. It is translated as CSAGFENEQFF.

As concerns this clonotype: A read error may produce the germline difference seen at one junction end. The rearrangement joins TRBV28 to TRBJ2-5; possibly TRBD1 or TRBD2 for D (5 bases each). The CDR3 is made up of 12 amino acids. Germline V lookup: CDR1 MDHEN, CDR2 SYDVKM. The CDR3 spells CASSGDVEAQYF. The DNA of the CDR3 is TGTGCCAGCAGCGGGGACGTAGAGGCCCAGTACTTC.

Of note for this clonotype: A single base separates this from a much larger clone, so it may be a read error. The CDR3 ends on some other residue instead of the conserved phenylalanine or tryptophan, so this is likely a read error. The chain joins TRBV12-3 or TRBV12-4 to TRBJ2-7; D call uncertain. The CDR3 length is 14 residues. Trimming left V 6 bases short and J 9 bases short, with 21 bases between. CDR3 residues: CASSPRSPSSGQYY. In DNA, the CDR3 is TGTGCCAGCAGCCCAAGGTCCCCATCTTCAGGGCAGTACTAC.

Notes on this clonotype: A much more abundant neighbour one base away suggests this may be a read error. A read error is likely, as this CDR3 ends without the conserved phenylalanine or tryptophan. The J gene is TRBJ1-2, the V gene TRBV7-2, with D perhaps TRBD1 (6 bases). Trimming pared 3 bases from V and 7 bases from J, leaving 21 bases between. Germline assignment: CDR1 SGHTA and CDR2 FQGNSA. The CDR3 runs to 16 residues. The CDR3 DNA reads TGTGCCAGCAGCTTGGGCGGGGGGGGCGCCCCTCTTGGCTACACCCTC. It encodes CASSLGGGGAPLGYTL.

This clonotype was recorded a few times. In DNA, the CDR3 is TGTGCTAGTGGGTCAACGGGACAGTCGTTTAACTATGGCTACACCTTC. Translation: CASGSTGQSFNYGYTF. The chain joins TRBV12-5 to TRBJ1-2; 7 nucleotides agree with TRBD1. The CDR3 has 16 residues. Germline lookup yields CDR1 LGHNT and CDR2 FRNRAP. The V and J ends lost 6 bases and 1 base, in that order; junction bases with no gene match: 11. The entire variable domain, with the rest obtained from reference TRBV12-5 and TRBJ1-2, is as follows: DARVTQTPRHKVTEMGQEVTMRCQPILGHNTVFWYRQTMMQGLELLAYFRNRAPLDDSGMPKDRFSAEMPDATLATLKIQPSEPRDSAVYFCASGSTGQSFNYGYTFGSGTRLTVV.

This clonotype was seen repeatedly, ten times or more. The CDR3 bases are TGTGCCAGCAGCCCTGGGAGGGGGCGAGGGAGGACTGAAGCTTTCTTT. Residues: CASSPGRGRGRTEAFF. The rearrangement joins TRBV6-1 to TRBJ1-1; 7 bases line up with TRBD1. V shed 6 bases and J 5 bases; nucleotides not matched to a gene: 15. Germline values: CDR1 MNHNS, CDR2 SASEGT. The CDR3 loop spans 16 amino acids.

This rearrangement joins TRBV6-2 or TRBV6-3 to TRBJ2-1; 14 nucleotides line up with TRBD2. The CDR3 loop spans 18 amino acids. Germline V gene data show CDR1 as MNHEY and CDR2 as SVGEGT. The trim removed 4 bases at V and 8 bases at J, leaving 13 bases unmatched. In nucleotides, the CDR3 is TGTGCCAGCAGTTCTTCCCTTAGGACTAGCGGGGGGAGCGATGAGCAGTTCTTC. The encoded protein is CASSSSLRTSGGSDEQFF.

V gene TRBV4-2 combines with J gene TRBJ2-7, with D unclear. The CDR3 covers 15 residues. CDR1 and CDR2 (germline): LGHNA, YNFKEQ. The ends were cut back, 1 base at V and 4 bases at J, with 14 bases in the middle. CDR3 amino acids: CASSQVSGDWYEQYF. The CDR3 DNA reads TGTGCCAGCAGCCAAGTTTCAGGAGATTGGTACGAGCAGTACTTC.

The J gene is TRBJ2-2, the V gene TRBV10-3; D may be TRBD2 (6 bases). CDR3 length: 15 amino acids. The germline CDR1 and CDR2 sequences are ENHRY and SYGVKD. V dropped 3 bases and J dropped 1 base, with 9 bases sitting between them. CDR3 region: CAISDRAGNTGELFF. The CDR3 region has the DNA TGTGCCATCAGTGACAGAGCGGGGAACACCGGGGAGCTGTTTTTT.

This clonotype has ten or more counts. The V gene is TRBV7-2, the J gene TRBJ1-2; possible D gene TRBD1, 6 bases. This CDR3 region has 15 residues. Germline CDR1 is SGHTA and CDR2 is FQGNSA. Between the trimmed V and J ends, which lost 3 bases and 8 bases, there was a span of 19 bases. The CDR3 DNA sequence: TGTGCCAGCAGCTTTTTATTGCAACAGGGTAACGGCTACACCTTC. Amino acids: CASSFLLQQGNGYTF.

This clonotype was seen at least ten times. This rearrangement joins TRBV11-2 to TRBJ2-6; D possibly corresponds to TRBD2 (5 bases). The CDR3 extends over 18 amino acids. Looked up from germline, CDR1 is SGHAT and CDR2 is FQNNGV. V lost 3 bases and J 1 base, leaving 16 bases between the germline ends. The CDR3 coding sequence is TGTGCCAGCAGCTTTATCCGACGGAGGTCTTCTGGGGCCAACGTCCTGACTTTC. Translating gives CASSFIRRRSSGANVLTF.

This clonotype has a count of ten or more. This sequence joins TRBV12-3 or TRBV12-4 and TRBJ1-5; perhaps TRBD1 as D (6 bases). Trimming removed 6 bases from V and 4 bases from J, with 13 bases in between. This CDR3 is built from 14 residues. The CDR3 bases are TGTGCCAGCAGAATTGGGACATTGAATCAGCCCCAGCATTTT. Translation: CASRIGTLNQPQHF.

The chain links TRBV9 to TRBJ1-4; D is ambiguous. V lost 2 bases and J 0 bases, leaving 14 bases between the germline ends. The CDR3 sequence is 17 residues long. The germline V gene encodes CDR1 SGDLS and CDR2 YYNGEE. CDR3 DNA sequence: TGTGCCAGCAGCGTTACCCAGGAGTCACCAACTAATGAAAAACTGTTTTTT. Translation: CASSVTQESPTNEKLFF. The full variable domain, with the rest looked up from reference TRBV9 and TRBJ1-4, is DSGVTQTPKHLITATGQRVTLRCSPRSGDLSVYWYQQSLDQGLQFLIQYYNGEERAKGNILERFSAQQFPDLHSELNLSSLELGDSALYFCASSVTQESPTNEKLFFGSGTQLSVL.

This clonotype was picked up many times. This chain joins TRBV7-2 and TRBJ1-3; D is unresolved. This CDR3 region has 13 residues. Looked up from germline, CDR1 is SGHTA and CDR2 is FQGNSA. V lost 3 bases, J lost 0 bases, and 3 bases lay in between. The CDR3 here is CASSFNSGNTIYF. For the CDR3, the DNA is TGTGCCAGCAGCTTTAACTCTGGAAACACCATATATTTT. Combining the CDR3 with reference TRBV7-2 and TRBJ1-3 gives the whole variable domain GAGVSQSPSNKVTEKGKDVELRCDPISGHTALYWYRQSLGQGLEFLIYFQGNSAPDKSGLPSDRFSAERTGGSVSTLTIQRTQQEDSAVYLCASSFNSGNTIYFGEGSWLTVV.

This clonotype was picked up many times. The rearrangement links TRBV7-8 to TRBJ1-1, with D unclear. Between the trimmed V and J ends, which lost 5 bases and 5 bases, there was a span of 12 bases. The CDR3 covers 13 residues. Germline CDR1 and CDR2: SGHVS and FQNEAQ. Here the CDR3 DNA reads TGTGCCAGCAGCACGAGCTTGGAAACTGAAGCTTTCTTT. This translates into CASSTSLETEAFF.

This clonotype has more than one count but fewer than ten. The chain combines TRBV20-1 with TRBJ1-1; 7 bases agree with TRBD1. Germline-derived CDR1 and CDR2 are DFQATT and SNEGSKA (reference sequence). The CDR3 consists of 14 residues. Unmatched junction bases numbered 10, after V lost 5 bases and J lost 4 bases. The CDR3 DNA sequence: TGCAGTGCTCTTCAGGGGGGGGTAGGCACTGAAGCTTTCTTT. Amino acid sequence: CSALQGGVGTEAFF.

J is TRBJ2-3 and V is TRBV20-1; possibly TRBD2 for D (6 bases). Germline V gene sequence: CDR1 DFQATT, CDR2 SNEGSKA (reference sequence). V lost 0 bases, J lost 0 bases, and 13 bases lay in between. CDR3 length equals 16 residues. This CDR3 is CSARDRVGGSTDTQYF. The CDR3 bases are TGCAGTGCTAGAGATCGGGTGGGGGGAAGCACAGATACGCAGTATTTT.

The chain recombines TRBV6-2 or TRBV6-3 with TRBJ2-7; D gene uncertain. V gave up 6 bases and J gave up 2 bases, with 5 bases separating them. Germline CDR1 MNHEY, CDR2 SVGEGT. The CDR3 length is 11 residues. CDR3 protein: CASSEAYEQYF. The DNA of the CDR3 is TGTGCCAGCAGCGAGGCCTACGAGCAGTACTTC.

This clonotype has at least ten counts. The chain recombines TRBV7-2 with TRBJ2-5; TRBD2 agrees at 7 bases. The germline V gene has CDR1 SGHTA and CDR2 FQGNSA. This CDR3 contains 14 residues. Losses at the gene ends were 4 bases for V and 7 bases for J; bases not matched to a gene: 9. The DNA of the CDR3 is TGTGCCAGCAGCTGGGGGGGACTGGAGGGGACCCAGTACTTC. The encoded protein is CASSWGGLEGTQYF.

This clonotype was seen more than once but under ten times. Written as DNA, the CDR3 is TGTGCCAGCAGCCAAGATACTAGCGGGGGTATAGAGCAGTACTTC. Protein product: CASSQDTSGGIEQYF. The chain combines TRBV3-1 with TRBJ2-7, with TRBD2 matching 11 bases. CDR1 is LGHDT and CDR2 is YNNKEL in the germline V gene (reference sequence). Trimming took 0 bases from V and 7 from J; bases not matched to a gene: 5. There are 15 residues in the CDR3.

The CDR3 sequence: CASSPGRTRGGYTF. In DNA, the CDR3 is TGTGCCAGCAGCCCCGGGAGGACGAGAGGTGGCTACACCTTC. The V and J genes are TRBV6-1 and TRBJ1-2; no clear D gene. Germline CDR1 and CDR2: MNHNS and SASEGT. CDR3 length: 14 amino acids. The V end was cut by 6 bases, the J end by 7 bases, with 18 bases between.